Listed below are T cell receptor beta chains from one sample, sequenced in a study of control samples from healthy donors and cancer patients. TCRdb's copy holds only in-frame clones and misses some; the assay was immunoSEQ multiplex PCR. The sample yields roughly 450,000 clones, 80% to 95% seen once. Specimen: PBMCs. All receptors derive from a man in his forties with head and neck cancer. Both conserved end residues are part of each CDR3. The order of the fields is V gene, D gene, J gene, clone size, CDR3 protein, CDR3 DNA. A D gene is named only where the DNA matches it firmly. Some rows mark clone size as missing; the rest say once, few, many or name a class of expanded clone.

TRBV7-2	-	TRBJ1-1	-	CASRRQPDTEAFF	TGTGCCAGCAGGCGACAGCCGGACACTGAAGCTTTCTTT
TRBV6-5	TRBD1	TRBJ2-2	-	CASSPDRISTGELFF	TGTGCCAGCAGCCCGGACAGGATCAGCACCGGGGAGCTGTTTTTT
TRBV7-8	TRBD1	TRBJ2-2	-	CASSPKTGGVSTGELFF	TGTGCCAGCAGCCCGAAAACAGGGGGCGTTAGCACCGGGGAGCTGTTTTTT
TRBV30	TRBD1	TRBJ1-6	-	CAWRAWEGALSYNSPLHF	TGTGCCTGGAGAGCATGGGAGGGGGCATTGTCCTATAATTCACCCCTCCACTTT
TRBV18	-	TRBJ2-1	-	CASSPQGSKDNEQFF	TGTGCCAGCTCACCACAAGGGTCTAAAGACAATGAGCAGTTCTTC
TRBV6-1	TRBD1	TRBJ1-6	-	CASSARQGTGTRSPLHF	TGTGCCAGCAGTGCCAGACAGGGGACGGGGACACGTTCACCCCTCCACTTT
TRBV6-2/TRBV6-3	-	TRBJ1-5	-	CASSYSTPNQPQHF	TGTGCCAGCAGTTACTCCACCCCCAATCAGCCCCAGCATTTT
TRBV5-1	TRBD1	TRBJ2-7	-	CASSRGLRTGSYEQYF	TGCGCCAGCAGCCGGGGGTTGCGGACAGGGTCCTACGAGCAGTACTTC
TRBV5-1	-	TRBJ2-7	-	CASSLGGHSYEQYF	TGCGCCAGCAGCTTGGGGGGACACTCCTACGAGCAGTACTTC
TRBV18	-	TRBJ2-6	-	CASSPSYGTTPVIGANVLTF	TGTGCCAGCTCACCCAGTTACGGGACAACACCCGTAATTGGGGCCAACGTCCTGACTTTC
TRBV3-1/TRBV3-2	-	TRBJ1-1	-	CASSQDITTANTEAFF	TGTGCCAGCAGCCAAGATATCACAACGGCTAACACTGAAGCTTTCTTT
TRBV7-8	-	TRBJ1-1	-	CASSTPGTQAFF	TGTGCCAGCAGCACGCCCGGGACACAAGCTTTCTTT
TRBV5-4	TRBD2	TRBJ2-1	-	CASSSGTSGGHIDEQFF	TGTGCCAGCAGCTCGGGGACTAGCGGGGGACACATCGATGAGCAGTTCTTC
TRBV9	-	TRBJ2-3	-	CASSPTSRSDTQYF	TGTGCCAGCAGCCCTACATCTAGATCAGATACGCAGTATTTT
TRBV5-4	TRBD1	TRBJ1-2	-	CASSPPPGGQYGYTF	TGTGCCAGCAGCCCACCCCCAGGGGGCCAGTATGGCTACACCTTC
TRBV28	TRBD1	TRBJ1-6	few	CASTQSRTGYSPLHF	TGTGCCAGCACTCAATCCCGGACAGGGTATTCACCCCTCCACTTT
TRBV18	TRBD2	TRBJ2-2	-	CASSPGTSKRGELFF	TGTGCCAGCTCACCCGGGACTAGTAAAAGAGGGGAGCTGTTTTTT
TRBV5-1	TRBD1	TRBJ1-3	once	CASSPLGQGARNTIYF	TGCGCCAGCAGCCCCCTGGGACAGGGGGCTCGAAACACCATATATTTT
TRBV5-4	TRBD1	TRBJ1-5	-	CASSFSGTGFSNQPQHF	TGTGCCAGCAGCTTTTCCGGGACAGGGTTTAGCAATCAGCCCCAGCATTTT
TRBV5-1	-	TRBJ1-1	-	CASSLETNTEAFF	TGCGCCAGCAGCTTGGAAACGAACACTGAAGCTTTCTTT
TRBV4-2	-	TRBJ2-3	-	CASSQELTDTQYF	TGTGCCAGCAGCCAAGAACTGACAGATACGCAGTATTTT
TRBV19	-	TRBJ1-2	-	CASSEGSARKRGYTF	TGTGCCAGTAGTGAAGGGTCAGCACGTAAGCGGGGCTACACCTTC
TRBV2	-	TRBJ2-1	many	CASSNRGSEQFF	TGTGCCAGCAGCAATAGGGGGAGTGAGCAGTTCTTC
TRBV15	TRBD1	TRBJ2-7	-	CATSWDTGDSSYEQYF	TGTGCCACCAGCTGGGACACAGGGGATAGCTCCTACGAGCAGTACTTC
TRBV6-1	-	TRBJ1-3	-	CASSERAGVSSGNTIYF	TGTGCCAGCAGTGAAAGGGCAGGCGTGAGCTCTGGAAACACCATATATTTT
TRBV7-9	TRBD1	TRBJ2-3	-	CASSSTTGGAKDTQYF	TGTGCCAGCAGCTCTACGACAGGGGGCGCGAAGGATACGCAGTATTTT
TRBV7-3	-	TRBJ2-2	-	CASSYYGTGAGELFF	TGTGCCAGCAGCTACTATGGGACGGGGGCCGGGGAGCTGTTTTTT
TRBV6-6	-	TRBJ2-7	-	CASSGLTYEQYF	TGTGCCAGCAGCGGACTGACCTACGAGCAGTACTTC
TRBV7-2	-	TRBJ1-1	-	CASSLGVGGGGGSKAFF	TGTGCCAGCAGCTTAGGGGTAGGCGGGGGCGGCGGGTCAAAAGCTTTCTTT